These 4 T cell receptor beta chains were sequenced from one sample in a study of regulatory and conventional T cells in RAG deficiency. Sequencing used immunoSEQ multiplex PCR; TCRdb keeps in-frame clones, though not all of them. The repertoire holds tens of thousands of clones, with 89% as singletons. These sequences were also reported in another study, on regulatory T cells. That source reports: Primers: 52 TRBV forward and 13 TRBJ reverse.

The source material was CD8+ T cells sorted from blood. These receptors were taken from a human donor in good health.

The chain is built from TRBV29-1 and TRBJ2-1, with D hard to call. In germline, CDR1 is SQVTM, CDR2 ANQGSEA. Deletions cut 3 bases from V and 0 bases from J, with 3 bases between. The CDR3 sequence is 12 residues long. The DNA for the CDR3 is TGCAGCGTTGACATCTCCTACAATGAGCAGTTCTTC. Its translation is CSVDISYNEQFF.

As concerns this clone: This same CDR3 is encoded by further DNA sequences in the sample. This chain uses TRBV28 with TRBJ1-5; no reliable D call. Germline V gene sequence: CDR1 MDHEN, CDR2 SYDVKM. The CDR3 sequence is 11 residues long. Between the trimmed V and J ends, which lost 3 bases and 7 bases, there was a span of 4 bases. CDR3 loop: CASSFDQPQHF. CDR3 DNA sequence: TGTGCCAGCAGTTTCGACCAGCCCCAGCATTTT.

Of note for this clone: With only one base between it and a far larger clone, this is likely a read error. The chain carries TRBV7-9 and TRBJ2-7, with 7 bases identical to TRBD2. CDR1 is SEHNR, CDR2 FQNEAQ, per germline (reference sequence). This CDR3 comprises 16 residues. J lost 5 bases, V lost 2 bases, and 12 bases had no gene match. The CDR3 region has the DNA TGTGCCAGCAGCTTATGGTCGGGGAGGGAGATCGACGAGCAGTACTTC. Protein: CASSLWSGREIDEQYF.

The rearrangement uses TRBV4-1 and TRBJ2-3; TRBD2 matches at 10 bases. The CDR3 loop spans 18 amino acids. Germline lookup yields CDR1 MGHRA and CDR2 YSYEKL. V was pared by 5 bases and J by 4 bases, with 15 bases of the junction left unmatched. The CDR3 nucleotides are TGCGCCAGCAGCTCCCGCCCCCTGACCAGCGGGGGGGCAGATACGCAGTATTTT. It encodes CASSSRPLTSGGADTQYF.